The clone carrying this TCR beta chain has a single count. As yet, its antigen is unknown. The sample is drawn from a study of blood T cells in healthy people across ages. Study outcomes and limitations: While age rose, TCR beta diversity per million T cells dropped in a roughly linear way. Naive T cell percentage and TCR beta diversity correlated strongly. Conclusively comparing naive with antigen-experienced cells was impossible with unsorted PBMCs.

Through a sample-barcoded 5' primer and a J-beta primer mix, a second PCR was run for roughly 7 to 11 cycles. TCRdb fed the 5' RACE reads into MiXCR, producing one record per CDR3 protein. Seen here are some 710,000 distinct CDR3 sequences, about a fifth observed once, and the top ten hold around a fifth. CDR3 length equals 16 residues. V was shortened by 0 bases and J by 7 bases, with 13 bases between the two germline ends. Germline assignment: CDR1 LGHNA and CDR2 YSLEER. The TCR comes from a man between 65 and 85 years old in good health. Sample: blood. V usage is TRBV4-3 and J usage is TRBJ1-6; perhaps TRBD1 as D (5 bases). CDR3 sequence reads: CASSQDQGAGNSPLHF. The CDR3 DNA sequence: TGCGCCAGCAGCCAAGATCAGGGAGCGGGGAATTCACCCCTCCACTTT.